This is a list of T cell receptor beta chains from one sample in a study of shared clonotypes between healthy human individuals. Using immunoSEQ multiplex PCR, the repertoire was profiled, and TCRdb retains in-frame clones only, with some absent. The sample contains millions of clones, roughly 92% of which appear only once. Sequencing input: naive CD4+ T cells sorted from blood. Every receptor here comes from a man aged 18 to 35 in good health. CDR3s include the opening cysteine and the closing phenylalanine or tryptophan. Each record gives: clone size, D gene, J gene, V gene, CDR3 protein, CDR3 DNA. The D gene is left open where the match is weak. Not every row has a clone size; where given, it reads once, few, many or a size class.

>-|-|TRBJ1-1|TRBV18
CASSPQRGNTEAFF
TGTGCCAGCTCACCGCAGCGGGGGAACACTGAAGCTTTCTTT
>once|-|TRBJ1-4|TRBV29-1
CSVEDRDSEKLFF
TGCAGCGTTGAAGATCGTGACAGTGAAAAACTGTTTTTT
>-|-|TRBJ2-5|TRBV7-9
CASSSEWPRETQYF
TGTGCCAGCAGCTCGGAATGGCCGCGAGAGACCCAGTACTTC
>once|-|TRBJ2-7|TRBV18
CASSPAAGSNYEQYF
TGTGCCAGCTCACCGGCGGCAGGTAGTAACTACGAGCAGTACTTC
>-|-|TRBJ2-2|TRBV5-1
CASSNLDTGELFF
TGCGCCAGCAGCAATCTGGACACCGGGGAGCTGTTTTTT
>-|TRBD2|TRBJ2-1|TRBV9
CASSVVPSGENEQFF
TGTGCCAGCAGCGTAGTTCCTAGCGGGGAGAATGAGCAGTTCTTC
>-|-|TRBJ2-2|TRBV11-2
CASSFVYTGELFF
TGTGCCAGCAGCTTTGTGTACACCGGGGAGCTGTTTTTT
>-|-|TRBJ1-1|TRBV30
CAWNRLPNTEAFF
TGTGCCTGGAATCGGTTACCGAACACTGAAGCTTTCTTT
>-|-|TRBJ1-5|TRBV6-6
CASSPGTNPNQPQHF
TGTGCCAGCAGTCCCGGGACTAACCCCAATCAGCCCCAGCATTTT
>-|-|TRBJ1-4|TRBV5-1
CASSLAGEAVREKLFF
TGCGCCAGCAGCTTGGCCGGCGAGGCGGTGAGGGAAAAACTGTTTTTT
>-|-|TRBJ2-7|TRBV6-1
CASSEARAASYEQYF
TGTGCCAGCAGTGAAGCGCGTGCGGCGTCCTACGAGCAGTACTTC
>-|TRBD2|TRBJ2-3|TRBV7-2
CASSIGLAEADTQYF
TGTGCCAGCAGCATAGGACTAGCGGAGGCGGATACGCAGTATTTT
>-|TRBD1|TRBJ2-3|TRBV5-8
CASSQTGQGTTDTQYF
TGTGCCAGCAGCCAGACCGGACAGGGGACGACAGATACGCAGTATTTT
>-|-|TRBJ2-1|TRBV7-2
CASRSPLMGSSYNEQFF
TGTGCCAGCAGATCCCCCTTGATGGGAAGCTCCTACAATGAGCAGTTCTTC
>-|TRBD1|TRBJ2-7|TRBV30
CAWRPGQTYEQYF
TGTGCCTGGAGACCGGGACAGACCTACGAGCAGTACTTC
>-|-|TRBJ2-1|TRBV10-3
CAITRGGEVNEQFF
TGTGCCATCACGAGGGGTGGCGAGGTCAATGAGCAGTTCTTC
>-|TRBD2|TRBJ2-3|TRBV5-6
CASSSSGGGTTDTQYF
TGTGCCAGCAGTTCGTCCGGCGGGGGGACCACAGATACGCAGTATTTT
>-|-|TRBJ2-7|TRBV7-2
CASSLGVLTSYEQYF
TGTGCCAGCAGCTTAGGGGTGCTAACCTCCTACGAGCAGTACTTC
>once|TRBD2|TRBJ2-5|TRBV5-4
CASSSLAGGGKETQYF
TGTGCCAGCAGCTCCCTCGCGGGGGGGGGAAAGGAGACCCAGTACTTC
>-|-|TRBJ2-5|TRBV10-3
CAIWVGASQETQYF
TGTGCCATCTGGGTGGGGGCTTCCCAAGAGACCCAGTACTTC
>few|-|TRBJ2-4|TRBV5-1
CASSLETGGGGNIQYF
TGCGCCAGCAGCTTGGAGACTGGGGGCGGCGGAAACATTCAGTACTTC
>-|TRBD1|TRBJ1-1|TRBV19
CASSPAQGVNTEAFF
TGTGCCAGTAGTCCAGCACAGGGGGTTAACACTGAAGCTTTCTTT
>-|TRBD1|TRBJ2-1|TRBV30
CAWATLGTGLYNEQFF
TGTGCCTGGGCCACCCTCGGGACAGGACTCTACAATGAGCAGTTCTTC
>-|-|TRBJ2-1|TRBV12-5
CASGYAGFLRAPNNEQFF
TGTGCTAGTGGTTATGCCGGCTTCCTACGGGCACCCAACAATGAGCAGTTCTTC
>-|-|TRBJ2-5|TRBV7-3
CASSSSGNQETQYF
TGTGCCAGCAGCTCGTCGGGTAACCAAGAGACCCAGTACTTC
>-|-|TRBJ1-1|TRBV5-4
CASSLVDANTEAFF
TGTGCCAGCAGCTTGGTGGATGCGAACACTGAAGCTTTCTTT
>-|-|TRBJ2-1|TRBV11-2
CASSLDRGSYNEQFF
TGTGCCAGCAGCTTAGACAGGGGATCCTACAATGAGCAGTTCTTC
>-|TRBD1|TRBJ2-7|TRBV2
CASSALQGANYEQYF
TGTGCCAGCAGTGCCCTCCAGGGGGCAAACTACGAGCAGTACTTC
>-|-|TRBJ2-3|TRBV7-2
CASSQGVADTQYF
TGTGCCAGCAGCCAGGGCGTGGCAGATACGCAGTATTTT
>-|-|TRBJ2-1|TRBV6-4
CASKFGTGNNEQFF
TGTGCCAGCAAATTCGGGACTGGTAACAATGAGCAGTTCTTC
>-|-|TRBJ2-7|TRBV6-5
CASSRTRNLGTEQYF
TGTGCCAGCAGCCGCACCCGAAACCTAGGGACAGAGCAGTACTTC
>-|-|TRBJ2-7|TRBV4-3
CASSQESGLPYEQYF
TGCGCCAGCAGCCAAGAGAGCGGTCTTCCCTACGAGCAGTACTTC
>-|-|TRBJ1-1|TRBV5-4
CASSLSRGQWGLNTEAFF
TGTGCCAGCAGCTTATCCCGGGGACAATGGGGGCTGAACACTGAAGCTTTCTTT
>-|-|TRBJ1-4|TRBV5-1
CASSLNGQIVTNEKLFF
TGCGCCAGCAGCTTGAATGGCCAGATAGTAACTAATGAAAAACTGTTTTTT
>-|-|TRBJ2-7|TRBV5-1
CASSLQDSAEQYF
TGCGCCAGCAGCCTCCAGGACAGTGCCGAGCAGTACTTC
>-|TRBD1|TRBJ1-2|TRBV28
CASSLFSPGQGNGYTF
TGTGCCAGCAGTTTATTTTCACCGGGACAGGGAAATGGCTACACCTTC
>-|-|TRBJ2-5|TRBV10-3
CAISESGAETQYF
TGTGCCATCAGTGAGTCGGGTGCAGAGACCCAGTACTTC
>-|TRBD2|TRBJ2-1|TRBV27
CASRILAGGPLGEQFF
TGTGCCAGCAGGATTCTAGCGGGAGGGCCTTTAGGTGAGCAGTTCTTC
>-|-|TRBJ1-3|TRBV9
CASSVDYSSYSGNTIYF
TGTGCCAGCAGCGTAGATTACAGTTCTTACTCTGGAAACACCATATATTTT
>-|TRBD2|TRBJ2-1|TRBV4-3
CASSQDLQGLYNEQFF
TGCGCCAGCAGCCAAGATTTGCAGGGACTATACAATGAGCAGTTCTTC
>-|-|TRBJ2-7|TRBV18
CASSRGTTADYEQYF
TGTGCCAGCTCACGCGGGACCACAGCGGACTACGAGCAGTACTTC
>-|-|TRBJ2-7|TRBV2
CASLRREGASSYEQYF
TGTGCCAGCTTACGAAGGGAGGGGGCAAGCTCCTACGAGCAGTACTTC
>few|-|TRBJ1-1|TRBV28
CASSLWDQVEEAFF
TGTGCCAGCAGTTTGTGGGACCAGGTAGAGGAAGCTTTCTTT
>-|-|TRBJ2-2|TRBV29-1
CSLKRNSLTGELFF
TGCAGCCTAAAAAGGAACAGCCTCACCGGGGAGCTGTTTTTT